Listed below are T cell receptor beta chains from one sample, sequenced in a study of beta chain features in type 1 diabetes. Sequencing used immunoSEQ multiplex PCR; TCRdb keeps in-frame clones, though not all of them. Among 250,000 to 350,000 clones listed, around 15% were seen once. The sample taken for sequencing was central memory CD4+ T cells from blood. The receptor set was obtained from a man aged 30 to 45 in good health. Both conserved end residues are part of each CDR3. The order of the fields is clone size, D gene, J gene, V gene, CDR3 protein, CDR3 DNA. A D gene is named only where the DNA matches it firmly. A clone size is listed for some rows: how often the clone was seen (once, few, many), or a class if it is expanded.

few | TRBD2 | TRBJ2-1 | TRBV6-1 | CASTRTPSGYNEQFF | TGTGCCAGCACCCGCACTCCTAGCGGATACAATGAGCAGTTCTTC
few | - | TRBJ1-2 | TRBV7-2 | CASRGSPPSNYGYTF | TGTGCCAGCAGGGGTAGTCCGCCTTCTAACTATGGCTACACCTTC
few | TRBD1 | TRBJ2-3 | TRBV7-3 | CASSMDRDTDTQYF | TGTGCCAGCAGCATGGACAGGGACACAGATACGCAGTATTTT
few | - | TRBJ2-7 | TRBV28 | CATKKGGVFYEQYF | TGTGCCACCAAGAAGGGGGGGGTATTCTACGAGCAGTACTTC
few | TRBD1 | TRBJ2-5 | TRBV7-9 | CASSPLGQGAKTQYF | TGTGCCAGCAGCCCCTTGGGACAGGGGGCGAAGACCCAGTACTTC
- | - | TRBJ2-7 | TRBV4-1 | CASSRRGREYEQYF | TGCGCCAGCAGCCGGAGGGGCAGAGAGTACGAGCAGTACTTC
few | - | TRBJ2-1 | TRBV9 | CASSPQGGYSYNEQFF | TGTGCCAGCAGCCCCCAAGGGGGGTACTCCTACAATGAGCAGTTCTTC
few | TRBD1 | TRBJ1-5 | TRBV7-8 | CASSQGALSNQPQHF | TGTGCCAGCAGCCAGGGGGCCCTAAGCAATCAGCCCCAGCATTTT
- | TRBD1 | TRBJ2-3 | TRBV7-3 | CASSTDRTTDTQYF | TGTGCCAGCAGCACGGACAGGACCACAGATACGCAGTATTTT
- | TRBD1 | TRBJ1-5 | TRBV7-2 | CASRDSPIQPQHF | TGTGCCTCCCGGGACAGCCCAATACAGCCCCAGCATTTT
few | - | TRBJ1-1 | TRBV6-1 | CASREQGVNTEAFF | TGTGCCAGCAGGGAACAGGGAGTGAACACTGAAGCTTTCTTT
few | - | TRBJ1-1 | TRBV30 | CAWSVLGGLWNTEAFF | TGTGCCTGGAGTGTATTGGGGGGGCTTTGGAACACTGAAGCTTTCTTT
few | - | TRBJ1-2 | TRBV7-2 | CASSFQGYGYTF | TGTGCCAGCAGCTTCCAGGGGTATGGCTACACCTTC
few | - | TRBJ2-3 | TRBV9 | CASSPIKGELPDTQYF | TGTGCCAGCAGCCCGATCAAGGGGGAGCTCCCAGATACGCAGTATTTT
few | TRBD1 | TRBJ2-3 | TRBV7-8 | CASSEDRGDTQYF | TGTGCCAGCAGCGAGGACAGGGGAGATACGCAGTATTTT
few | - | TRBJ2-2 | TRBV7-2 | CASSSGAGPANTGELFF | TGTGCCAGCAGCTCCGGGGCGGGACCCGCGAACACCGGGGAGCTGTTTTTT
many | TRBD1 | TRBJ2-3 | TRBV2 | CASSAGTGSTDTQYF | TGTGCCAGCAGCGCCGGGACAGGGAGCACAGATACGCAGTATTTT
- | - | TRBJ1-5 | TRBV7-2 | CASSLRYSNQPQHF | TGTGCCAGCAGCTTACGATATAGCAATCAGCCCCAGCATTTT
- | - | TRBJ2-2 | TRBV5-1 | CASSLFGANTGELFF | TGCGCCAGCAGCTTGTTTGGGGCGAACACCGGGGAGCTGTTTTTT
- | - | TRBJ2-7 | TRBV6-1 | CASSTSREQYF | TGTGCCAGCAGCACCTCTAGGGAGCAGTACTTC
- | TRBD1 | TRBJ1-5 | TRBV29-1 | CSVRDRDGQPQHF | TGCAGCGTTCGGGACAGGGACGGGCAGCCCCAGCATTTT
- | TRBD1 | TRBJ2-5 | TRBV7-9 | CASSTRTGGSETQYF | TGTGCCAGCAGCACGAGGACAGGGGGCTCAGAGACCCAGTACTTC
few | - | TRBJ1-3 | TRBV2 | CASSAGQGNTIYF | TGTGCCAGCAGTGCGGGGCAGGGTAACACCATATATTTT